This T cell receptor (beta chain) was profiled in a study of T cells in women clearing cervical HPV infection. This CDR3 spans 15 amino acids. Germline CDR1 SNHLY, CDR2 FYNNEI. Of note for this clone: The read ends 3 residues early relative to the CDR3; the germline J gene fills the gap.

The method was immunoSEQ multiplex PCR; TCRdb's version includes in-frame clones alone and lacks a portion of them. Its clone listing holds approximately 35,000 clones. The sequenced material came from blood buffy coat. The receptor was derived from a woman between 18 and 70 years old with a cervical HPV16 infection that either progressed to CIN3+ or cleared (not recorded which). This chain uses TRBV2 with TRBJ2-2, with 9 positions matching TRBD1. The part of the CDR3 DNA that was read is TGTGCCAGCAGGACACCGGGACAGGGTAATTCACCG. The encoded protein is CASRTPGQGNSP. The whole CDR3 is CASRTPGQGNSPLFF.